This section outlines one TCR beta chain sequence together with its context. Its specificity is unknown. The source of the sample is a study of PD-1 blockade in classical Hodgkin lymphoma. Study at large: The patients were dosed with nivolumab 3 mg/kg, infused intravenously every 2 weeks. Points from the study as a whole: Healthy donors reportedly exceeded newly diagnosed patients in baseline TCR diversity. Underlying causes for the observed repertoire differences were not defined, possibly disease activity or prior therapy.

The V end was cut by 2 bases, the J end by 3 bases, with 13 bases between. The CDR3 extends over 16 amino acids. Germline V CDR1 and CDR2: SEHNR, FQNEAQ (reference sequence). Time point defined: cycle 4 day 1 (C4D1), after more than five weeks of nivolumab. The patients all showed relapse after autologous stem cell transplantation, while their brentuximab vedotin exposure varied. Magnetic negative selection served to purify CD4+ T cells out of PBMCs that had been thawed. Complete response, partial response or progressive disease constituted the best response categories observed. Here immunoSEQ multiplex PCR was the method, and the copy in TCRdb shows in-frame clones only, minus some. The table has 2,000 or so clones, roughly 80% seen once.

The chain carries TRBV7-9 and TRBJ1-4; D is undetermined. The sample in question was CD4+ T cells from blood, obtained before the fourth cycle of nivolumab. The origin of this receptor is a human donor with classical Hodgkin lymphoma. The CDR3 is CASSLRRQPSNEKLFF. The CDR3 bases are TGTGCCAGCAGCTTAAGGAGGCAGCCGTCTAATGAAAAACTGTTTTTT.